Reported below is one T cell receptor beta chain. This clone has just a few counts. The specificity of this receptor is unknown. No clone much larger than this one lies a single base away; base qualities are absent. These data are taken from a study of a mutant IDH1 vaccine in newly diagnosed glioma (dated by TCRdb to about 2021). Notes on the research overall: Of the approximately 33 treated patients, approximately 60% were male and about 40% were female, and the mean age was approximately 40 years. Prior to enrollment, standard therapy consisting of radiotherapy alone, temozolomide alone, or radiochemotherapy with temozolomide had been administered to patients, with the combination being received by most patients. Peripheral blood samples were drawn at six visits, namely V03 (baseline), V05, V07, V10, V12 and V13. Longitudinal TCRB deep sequencing was performed for about two dozen treated patients wherever samples were available for exploratory analyses.

The library was built by means of the immunoSEQ multiplex PCR assay. Rearranged TCR beta chain sequences were amplified using the hsTCRB Kit according to the manufacturer's protocol. TCRB libraries were sequenced on an Illumina MiSeq. As for how the authors treated the data: The proprietary platform of the kit vendor was used for demultiplexing, trimming and gene mapping. The source is immuneACCESS, and TCRdb retained only in-frame sequences with V and J called. Part of the clones is not carried over; for the studies checked, unresolved V genes explain less than half of this, and the remainder is unexplained. V and J calls plus clone size are reproduced from that table; the DNA served to infer D and trimming. The sample table lists roughly 70,000 clones, approximately 83% of them with a count of one. 2.9% of the sample comes from the top ten. Taken from cysteine to phenylalanine, the CDR3 has 20 residues. Left in the record is the CDR3 DNA by itself, 60 bases read in frame from the first base. The V end gives up 2 bases and the J end 5 bases, leaving 18 bases in the junction not matched to a gene. CDR1 and CDR2 are drawn from the germline V gene: SGHDN, FVKESK.

The time point label, as the study defines it: baseline, week 1 (first vaccination visit). The treatment or condition tag for this specimen amounts to: pre-vaccination baseline after standard-of-care therapy. Donors had newly diagnosed WHO grade 3 or 4 IDH1-mutant astrocytomas with loss of nuclear ATRX. The samples were drawn from NOA16, a multicentre, single-arm, open-label phase I trial in Germany that tested a mutant IDH1 peptide vaccine in humans for the first time. Blood drawn at visit V03 was used as the baseline sample for immunogenicity testing. Genomic DNA for TCRB sequencing was isolated from EDTA blood with the DNeasy Blood and Tissue Kit. Beyond this particular receptor, the publication reports: Selection of PBMC samples for TCRB deep sequencing was based on availability. No apparent relationship was observed between pseudoprogression and alterations in the top peripheral T cell clonotypes detected by TCRB sequencing. Immune responses induced by the vaccine were seen in approximately 93% of patients across multiple MHC alleles. The authors stated that sample limitations prevented analyses of patient blood samples from being reproduced.

The sample consisted of PBMCs, taken from a glioma patient treated with radiotherapy, temozolomide or both. Rearrangement joined TRBV14 to TRBJ2-1, with 10 junctional bases fitting TRBD1. The source is a man younger than 45 with glioma. The CDR3 has the sequence CASSQCRDRGATAVDNEQFF. The DNA reads TGTGCCAGCAGCCAATGTAGGGACAGGGGCGCGACGGCGGTGGACAATGAGCAGTTCTTC.